One and the same sample provided the 6 T cell receptor beta chains below, sequenced in a study of monozygotic twins with inflammatory bowel disease. From the 5' RACE reads, TCRdb lists one entry per CDR3 protein and no DNA. This specimen shows fewer than 550,000 distinct CDR3 sequences; the ten leading clones hold 2% to 2.5%. The sample comprised blood. All receptors derive from a human donor with ulcerative colitis or Crohn's disease, or a healthy co-twin of an affected twin (not recorded which).

The gene calls are TRBV12-3 or TRBV12-4 and TRBJ1-3. This CDR3 is 12 amino acids long. The CDR3 sequence: CASSPPANTIYF.

This chain uses TRBV6-5 with TRBJ2-2; without DNA, the TCRdb call of TRBD2 cannot be checked. The CDR3 covers 18 residues. Germline V gene data show CDR1 as MNHEY and CDR2 as SVGAGI. CDR3 sequence: CASSSPSSVGPQPGELFF.

The rearrangement uses TRBV19 and TRBJ2-5; the D call from TCRdb, TRBD2, cannot be confirmed without DNA. This CDR3 contains 15 residues. Germline loops: CDR1 LNHDA, CDR2 SQIVND (reference sequence). The CDR3 sequence is CASSRLAGLQETQYF.

The chain is built from TRBV4-1 and TRBJ2-6; TCRdb outputs TRBD2, but without DNA this stays unchecked. This CDR3 is built from 18 residues. Germline V gene data show CDR1 as MGHRA and CDR2 as YSYEKL. The CDR3 here is CASSRLAGALFGANVLTF.

The chain links TRBV6-6 to TRBJ2-5. CDR3 length equals 14 residues. CDR1 is MNHNY and CDR2 is SVGAGI in the germline V gene (reference sequence). CDR3 loop: CASSYSRSKETQYF.

The CDR3 loop reads CASSLAGGFLEETQYF. V and J are TRBV5-1 and TRBJ2-5; checking the TCRdb D call of TRBD2 is not possible without DNA. The CDR3 extends over 16 amino acids. Germline V lookup: CDR1 SGHRS, CDR2 YFSETQ.